This TCR beta chain was recorded in a study of neurological immune-mediated disorders. TCRdb passed the 5' RACE reads through MiXCR, listing each CDR3 protein once. The data contain about 46,000 distinct CDR3 sequences, just under 4.5% of them seen just once; the ten biggest clones take up about 6%. This clonotype was detected only a few times. Sequences were obtained from PBMCs. This clonotype originated in a woman aged 60 to 75 with multiple sclerosis.

Written as DNA, the CDR3 is TGCAGTGCTAGGGGACAGGGGAGGGCAACTAATGAAAAACTGTTTTTT. Encoded protein: CSARGQGRATNEKLFF. The rearrangement links TRBV20-1 to TRBJ1-4; 10 positions agree with TRBD1. The germline V gene encodes CDR1 DFQATT and CDR2 SNEGSKA (reference sequence). J was trimmed by 0 bases and V by 3 bases; bases with no gene match: 4. This CDR3 is 16 amino acids long.